This T cell receptor beta chain was sequenced for a study of cytomegalovirus exposure and HLA in healthy donors. It was with 60 Vbeta and 13 Jbeta primers that the PCR ran. The assay was immunoSEQ multiplex PCR, and TCRdb's table has in-frame clones only and misses some. The sample records about 130,000 clones, about 8.9% being singletons. Notes on the study in general: Researchers counted approximately 160 TCR beta chains as cytomegalovirus-associated. As a later analysis showed, a missense DCLRE1C variant was linked to trimming of TCR beta V- and J-genes.

There are 15 residues in the CDR3. The V segment lost 3 bases and the J segment 5 bases; nucleotides outside the gene matches: 9. CDR1 is SGHDN, CDR2 FVKESK, per germline. This clone was seen a few times. Antigen specificity is unknown. The sequence derives from a man in his fifties in good health and CMV-seronegative. The chain uses TRBV14 and TRBJ1-2, with 7 positions matching TRBD1. Sequenced sample: PBMCs. This CDR3 reads CASSQDSGQDYGYTF. DNA of the CDR3: TGTGCCAGCAGCCAGGATTCCGGACAGGATTATGGCTACACCTTC.